Sequencing of this TCR beta chain was carried out in a study of cytomegalovirus exposure and HLA in healthy donors. General study results and limits: For most TCR beta V segments, an earlier analysis put the productive rate at about 87% or about 30% of the time. According to the study, 160 or so TCR beta chains were cytomegalovirus-associated. Usually a TCR sequence was rare, but some public TCRs were found in many donors.

Trimming shortened V by 0 bases and J by 3 bases, and 12 bases separated the two germline ends. The germline gives CDR1 SGHNT, CDR2 YENEEA. This CDR3 spans 16 amino acids. The PCR employed 60 Vbeta primers together with 13 Jbeta primers. Libraries were prepared by immunoSEQ multiplex PCR; TCRdb keeps only in-frame clonotypes and omits some of them. Counted here are approximately 150,000 clones, roughly 82% occurring once; the ten biggest clones make up approximately 6%. As for the donors, each was a healthy bone marrow donor. As for this clone: What it recognizes is unknown.

This TCR was recovered from a man younger than 40 in good health and CMV-seropositive. The V gene is TRBV11-3, the J gene TRBJ2-4; possible D gene TRBD1, 5 bases. Material for sequencing was PBMCs. CDR3 DNA sequence: TGTGCCAGCAGCTTAGAACCAGGGTGGGGCAAAAACATTCAGTACTTC. Encoded protein: CASSLEPGWGKNIQYF.